The 20 T cell receptor beta chains presented below share a single source sample, sequenced in a study of T cells after yellow fever vaccination. TCRdb called the 5' RACE reads again in MiXCR, with one record for every CDR3 protein. The data hold approximately 140,000 distinct CDR3 sequences, with over 7% observed a single time. Source: CD4+ T cells sorted from PBMCs, taken 5 days after the yellow fever booster vaccination. Receptors were obtained from a man aged 25-45 years who received the YFV17D yellow fever vaccine.

V usage is TRBV24-1 and J usage is TRBJ2-6; tentative D call: TRBD1 (6 bases). The V gene's germline CDR1 is KGHDR and CDR2 SFDVKD. Trimming removed 6 bases from V and 2 bases from J, with 10 bases in between. The CDR3 extends over 15 amino acids. The CDR3 protein is CATSSGVAGANVLTF. CDR3 sequence (DNA): TGTGCCACCAGTTCAGGGGTTGCTGGGGCCAACGTCCTGACTTTC.

This clonotype was recorded many times. V usage is TRBV12-3 or TRBV12-4 and J usage is TRBJ2-1; 15 bases align to TRBD2. Trimming removed 6 bases from V and 8 bases from J; junction bases left unmatched: 5. The CDR3 sequence is 15 residues long. The CDR3 spells CASRSGLAGGYEQFF. Written as DNA, the CDR3 is TGTGCCAGCAGGTCCGGACTAGCGGGAGGGTATGAGCAGTTCTTC.

This clonotype was detected ten times or more. The chain employs TRBV5-4 and TRBJ2-1; D is undetermined. The germline V and J ends were trimmed by 7 bases and 7 bases, with 9 bases remaining between them. The CDR3 spans 11 residues. Germline V gene data show CDR1 as SGHNT and CDR2 as YYREEE (reference sequence). In DNA, the CDR3 is TGTGCCAGCGGGGATGGGAATGAGCAGTTCTTC. Its protein is CASGDGNEQFF.

CDR3 sequence reads: CSASDRRGTEAFF. In DNA, the CDR3 is TGCAGTGCTTCCGACAGGCGGGGCACTGAAGCTTTCTTT. The chain combines TRBV20-1 with TRBJ1-1, with a possible D match to TRBD1 (6 bases). Trimming took 5 bases from V and 4 from J, leaving 14 bases between them. There are 13 residues in the CDR3. Germline V gene data show CDR1 as DFQATT and CDR2 as SNEGSKA (reference sequence).

At least ten counts were recorded for this clonotype. J is TRBJ1-6 and V is TRBV6-5; D perhaps matches TRBD1 (5 bases). The V end was cut by 10 bases, the J end by 10 bases, with 26 bases between. This CDR3 spans 16 amino acids. Germline CDR1 reads MNHEY; CDR2 reads SVGAGI. The CDR3 coding sequence is TGTGCCACCCAAGAAGATAGGGGCGGAGGGCCCTCACCCCTCCACTTT. It encodes CATQEDRGGGPSPLHF.

This clonotype has a count of ten or more. This chain uses TRBV20-1 with TRBJ2-1; TRBD2 might be the D (5 bases). V was pared by 8 bases and J by 7 bases, with 21 bases between. Germline V gene sequence: CDR1 DFQATT, CDR2 SNEGSKA (reference sequence). The CDR3 is 14 amino acids. The CDR3 coding sequence is TGCAGTCCAGAAGAGCGGCAGAGTCATAATGAGCAGTTCTTC. Amino acid sequence: CSPEERQSHNEQFF.

In this sample, this clonotype turned up many times. The rearrangement links TRBV7-6 to TRBJ2-5; no clear D. Per germline, CDR1 SGHVS and CDR2 FNYEAQ. The CDR3 covers 14 residues. With 2 bases removed from V and 4 bases from J, the gap between germline ends came to 11 bases. The CDR3 protein is CASSLSPATETQYF. CDR3 coding DNA: TGTGCCAGCAGCTTATCGCCAGCCACAGAGACCCAGTACTTC.

There are a few counts of this clonotype. The J gene is TRBJ1-5, the V gene TRBV7-2, with 7 bases that match TRBD1. Germline CDR1 SGHTA, CDR2 FQGNSA. J lost 11 bases, V lost 4 bases, and 2 bases had no gene match. This CDR3 is 11 amino acids long. DNA of the CDR3: TGTGCCAGCAGCTCAGACAGGGCCCAGCATTTT. The encoded protein is CASSSDRAQHF.

This clonotype has more than one count but fewer than ten. V and J are TRBV27 and TRBJ2-7; TRBD1 might be the D (6 bases). Germline V gene data show CDR1 as MNHEY and CDR2 as SMNVEV (reference sequence). Trimming shortened V by 4 bases and J by 5 bases, and 21 bases separated the two germline ends. This CDR3 has 16 amino acids. The CDR3 sequence: CASSSIRGLRVNEQYF. CDR3 DNA sequence: TGTGCCAGCAGTTCCATAAGGGGGTTGAGGGTGAACGAGCAGTACTTC.

This clonotype was found many times. This rearrangement joins TRBV20-1 to TRBJ2-5, with 10 bases lining up with TRBD2. Germline lookup yields CDR1 DFQATT and CDR2 SNEGSKA (reference sequence). The CDR3 is 16 residues long. After removal of 1 base from V and 2 bases from J, the junction contained 7 bases not matched to a gene. The CDR3 reads CSARGPGLAPQETQYF. The CDR3 nucleotides read TGCAGTGCTAGAGGTCCGGGACTAGCGCCTCAAGAGACCCAGTACTTC.

This clonotype was counted ten times or more. V usage is TRBV20-1 and J usage is TRBJ2-1; 10 bases fit TRBD2. Trimming at V came to 4 bases and at J to 3 bases, leaving 15 bases not matched to a gene. The CDR3 is made up of 18 amino acids. Germline CDR1 and CDR2: DFQATT and SNEGSKA (reference sequence). As DNA, the CDR3 is TGCAGTGCTACAACAAGCCGAGGACTAGCGGAACACTACAATGAGCAGTTCTTC. Translation gives CSATTSRGLAEHYNEQFF.

This clonotype has just a few counts. This rearrangement joins TRBV19 to TRBJ2-3; no definite D call. This CDR3 is built from 12 residues. Germline lookup yields CDR1 LNHDA and CDR2 SQIVND (reference sequence). V was shortened by 4 bases and J by 6 bases, with 8 bases between the two germline ends. The CDR3 spells CASSTIKDTQYF. The CDR3 coding sequence is TGTGCCAGTAGTACGATAAAGGATACGCAGTATTTT.

This clonotype was observed at least ten times. The chain uses TRBV30 and TRBJ2-7, with TRBD1 as a possible D gene (5 bases). Germline CDR1 GTSNPN, CDR2 SVGIG (reference sequence). V lost 2 bases, J lost 6 bases, and 14 bases lay in between. CDR3 size: 13 residues. The CDR3 protein is CAWSPDTPGEQYF. The CDR3 DNA reads as TGTGCCTGGAGTCCGGACACTCCCGGCGAGCAGTACTTC.

The chain carries TRBV20-1 and TRBJ2-1, with TRBD2 matching over 11 bases. The CDR3 length is 15 residues. After removal of 6 bases from V and 5 bases from J, the junction contained 9 bases not matched to a gene. Germline V gives CDR1 DFQATT, CDR2 SNEGSKA (reference sequence). CDR3 DNA sequence: TGCAGTGCCAAAAAGACTAGCGGGACCCACAATGAGCAGTTCTTC. Amino acid sequence: CSAKKTSGTHNEQFF.

This clonotype was counted ten times or more. The CDR3: CASSLRGAESNIQYF. DNA of the CDR3: TGTGCCAGCTCCCTGCGGGGGGCCGAATCGAACATTCAGTACTTC. The rearrangement uses TRBV12-3 or TRBV12-4 and TRBJ2-4; 8 bases are a match to TRBD2. After removal of 8 bases from V and 7 bases from J, the junction contained 13 bases not matched to a gene. The CDR3 has 15 residues.

This clonotype showed up many times. This chain joins TRBV4-3 and TRBJ2-3; the match to TRBD2 covers 7 bases. Germline V CDR1 and CDR2: LGHNA, YSLEER. The V segment lost 1 base and the J segment 3 bases; nucleotides outside the gene matches: 7. This CDR3 has 16 amino acids. CDR3 residues: CASSQAGGRGTDTQYF. The CDR3 nucleotides read TGCGCCAGCAGCCAAGCGGGCGGGAGAGGGACAGATACGCAGTATTTT.

The sample holds many counts of this clonotype. The chain uses TRBV20-1 and TRBJ1-3; D remains unclear. V lost 5 bases and J lost 1, with 6 bases in between. Germline-derived CDR1 and CDR2 are DFQATT and SNEGSKA (reference sequence). The CDR3 totals 12 residues. The CDR3 region is CSAHLSGNTIYF. The DNA for the CDR3 is TGCAGTGCTCACTTATCTGGAAACACCATATATTTT.

This clonotype was picked up a small number of times. Here the CDR3 reads CASSFRPGQGIHGYTF. The CDR3 nucleotides read TGTGCCAGCAGTTTCCGGCCGGGACAGGGAATCCATGGCTACACCTTC. The chain carries TRBV7-2 and TRBJ1-2; TRBD1 agrees at 9 bases. V shed 6 bases and J 6 bases; nucleotides not matched to a gene: 14. There are 16 residues in the CDR3. In germline, CDR1 is SGHTA, CDR2 FQGNSA.

This clonotype has just a few counts. A much more abundant neighbour one base away suggests this may be a read error. The chain is built from TRBV7-2 and TRBJ2-5; TRBD1 matches at 8 bases. The CDR3 has 13 amino acids. J lost 2 bases, V lost 6 bases, and 2 bases had no gene match. Germline CDR1 reads SGHTA; CDR2 reads FQGNSA. This CDR3 reads CASRRTGQETQYF. In DNA form, the CDR3 reads TGTGCCAGCAGAAGGACAGGGCAAGAGACCCAGTACTTC.

This clonotype showed up many times. DNA for the CDR3: TGTGCCAGCAGCCACACGACGTATACCTCTGGGGCCAACGTCCTGACTTTC. Translation: CASSHTTYTSGANVLTF. V gene TRBV4-2 combines with J gene TRBJ2-6, with D unclear. Germline values: CDR1 LGHNA, CDR2 YNFKEQ. The CDR3 is 17 residues long. V shed 3 bases and J shed 0 bases, with 12 bases lying between them.